Below, one TCR beta chain is given with its context. The antigen is not known. The data were obtained in a study of spatial heterogeneity in lung cancer. Findings and caveats of the study: Whereas they appeared in blood less at follow-up, ubiquitous expanded tumor TCRs appeared there more at resection.

Stated time point: sample taken at primary tumor resection. Whole RNA, isolated from tumor, nontumor lung or frozen PBMC, was sequenced without prior sorting. The donor population consisted of about 75 patients with untreated, early-stage non-small cell lung cancer. In TCRdb, the 5' RACE reads were re-called with MiXCR into one record per CDR3 protein. Among about 4,000 distinct CDR3 sequences listed, approximately 15% were seen once. In germline, CDR1 is KGHSH, CDR2 LQKENI. The V gene end was trimmed by 2 bases and the J gene end by 7 bases; junction bases not matched to a gene: 9. The CDR3 loop spans 15 amino acids.

The receptor was derived from a male donor with early-stage non-small cell lung cancer. The specimen comprised PBMCs, sampled at surgery. J is TRBJ2-7 and V is TRBV18, with 9 positions matching TRBD1. The CDR3 nucleotides are TGTGCCAGCTCACCAATGGGACAGGGACTCTGGGAGCAGTACTTC. Translation: CASSPMGQGLWEQYF.